This T cell receptor beta chain is from a study of blood T cell repertoires in COVID-19. Study-wide context: Specimens from acute and convalescent COVID-19 originated in the United States, Italy and Spain.

Per the authors' pipeline: Researchers report that nucleated cell counts were estimated from reference gene primer amplification. Assay: immunoSEQ multiplex PCR; the TCRdb copy retains only in-frame clones and omits some. For V, J and clone size, that table is used; D and trimming come from the DNA. The table records 350,000 or so clones, more than 70% of them present only once. Germline V gene data show CDR1 as LGHDT and CDR2 as YNNKEL (reference sequence). V was shortened by 4 bases and J by 16 bases, with 20 bases between the two germline ends. This CDR3 contains 13 residues. Specimen: peripheral blood. This sequence was found in a man aged 30 to 39 with active or convalescent COVID-19. The genes are TRBV3-1 (or the pseudogene TRBV3-2) and TRBJ2-1, with D possibly TRBD1 on 6 matching bases. The CDR3 DNA is TGTGCCAGCAGCCCCAAGGGGGATAATGCCGATTTCTTC. It specifies CASSPKGDNADFF.